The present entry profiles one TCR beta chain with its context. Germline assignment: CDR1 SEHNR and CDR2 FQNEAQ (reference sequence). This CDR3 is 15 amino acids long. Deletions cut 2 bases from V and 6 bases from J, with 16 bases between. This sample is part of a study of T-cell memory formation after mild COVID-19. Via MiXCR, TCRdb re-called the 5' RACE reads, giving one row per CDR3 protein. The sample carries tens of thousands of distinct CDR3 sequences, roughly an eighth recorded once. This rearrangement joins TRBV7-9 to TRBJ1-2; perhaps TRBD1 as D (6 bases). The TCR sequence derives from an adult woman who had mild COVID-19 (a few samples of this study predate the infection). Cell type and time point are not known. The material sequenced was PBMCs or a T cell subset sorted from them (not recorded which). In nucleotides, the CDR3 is TGTGCCAGCAGCTTAATTAACGGGGGGCTGGATGGCTACACCTTC. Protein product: CASSLINGGLDGYTF.